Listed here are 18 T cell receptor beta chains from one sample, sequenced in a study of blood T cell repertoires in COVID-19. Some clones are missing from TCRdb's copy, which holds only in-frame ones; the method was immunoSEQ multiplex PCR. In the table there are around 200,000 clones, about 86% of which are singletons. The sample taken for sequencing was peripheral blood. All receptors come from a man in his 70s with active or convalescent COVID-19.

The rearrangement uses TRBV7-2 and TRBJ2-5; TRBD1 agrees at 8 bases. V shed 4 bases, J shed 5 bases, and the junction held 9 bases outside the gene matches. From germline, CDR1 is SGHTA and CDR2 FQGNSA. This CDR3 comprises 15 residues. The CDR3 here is CASSSRQGRWETQYF. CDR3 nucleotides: TGTGCCAGCAGCTCGCGACAGGGGAGGTGGGAGACCCAGTACTTC.

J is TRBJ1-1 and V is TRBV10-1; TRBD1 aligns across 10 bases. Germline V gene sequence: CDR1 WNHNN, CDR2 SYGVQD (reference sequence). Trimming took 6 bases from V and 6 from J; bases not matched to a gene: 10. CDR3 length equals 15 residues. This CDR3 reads CASRRDRGRLAEAFF. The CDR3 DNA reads TGCGCCAGCAGACGGGACAGGGGTCGGCTGGCTGAAGCTTTCTTT.

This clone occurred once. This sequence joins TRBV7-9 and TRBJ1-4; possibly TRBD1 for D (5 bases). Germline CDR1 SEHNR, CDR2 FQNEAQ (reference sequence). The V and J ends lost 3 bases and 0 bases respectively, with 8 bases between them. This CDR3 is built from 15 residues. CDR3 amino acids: CASSLWTSTNEKLFF. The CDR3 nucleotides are TGTGCCAGCAGCTTGTGGACATCAACTAATGAAAAACTGTTTTTT.

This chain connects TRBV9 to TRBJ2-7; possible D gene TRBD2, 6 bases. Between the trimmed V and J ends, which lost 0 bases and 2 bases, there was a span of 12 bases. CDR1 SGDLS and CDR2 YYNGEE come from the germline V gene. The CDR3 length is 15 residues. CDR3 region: CASSVGGTGAYEQYF. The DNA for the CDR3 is TGTGCCAGCAGCGTAGGGGGGACGGGGGCCTACGAGCAGTACTTC.

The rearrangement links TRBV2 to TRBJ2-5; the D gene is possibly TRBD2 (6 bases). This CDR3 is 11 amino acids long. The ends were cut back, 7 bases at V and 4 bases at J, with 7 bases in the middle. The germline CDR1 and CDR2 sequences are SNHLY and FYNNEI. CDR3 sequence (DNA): TGTGCCAGCAAGGAGGGAGAGACCCAGTACTTC. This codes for CASKEGETQYF.

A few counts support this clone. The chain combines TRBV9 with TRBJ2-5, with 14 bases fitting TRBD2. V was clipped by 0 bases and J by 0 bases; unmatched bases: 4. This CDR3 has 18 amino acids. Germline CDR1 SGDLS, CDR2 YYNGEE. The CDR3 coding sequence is TGTGCCAGCAGCGTAGCGACTAGCGGGGGGGATTACCAAGAGACCCAGTACTTC. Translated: CASSVATSGGDYQETQYF.

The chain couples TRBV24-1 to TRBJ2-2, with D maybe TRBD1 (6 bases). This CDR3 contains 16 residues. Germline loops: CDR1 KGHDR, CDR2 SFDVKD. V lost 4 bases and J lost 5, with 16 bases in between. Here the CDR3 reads CATSEVGTKRTGELFF. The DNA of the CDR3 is TGTGCCACCAGTGAGGTAGGGACAAAAAGGACCGGGGAGCTGTTTTTT.

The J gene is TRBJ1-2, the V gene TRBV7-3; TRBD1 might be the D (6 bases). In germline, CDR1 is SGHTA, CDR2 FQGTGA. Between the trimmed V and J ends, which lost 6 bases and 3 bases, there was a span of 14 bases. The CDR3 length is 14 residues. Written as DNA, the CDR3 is TGTGCCAGCAGTCTTGCGGGGGGCCACTATGGCTACACCTTC. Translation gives CASSLAGGHYGYTF.

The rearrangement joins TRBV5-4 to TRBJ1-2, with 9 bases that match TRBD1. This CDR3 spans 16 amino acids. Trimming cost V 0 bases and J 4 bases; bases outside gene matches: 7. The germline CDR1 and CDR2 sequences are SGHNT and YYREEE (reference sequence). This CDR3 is CASSLAGTGWFYGYTF. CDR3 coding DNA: TGTGCCAGCAGCTTGGCCGGGACAGGGTGGTTCTATGGCTACACCTTC.

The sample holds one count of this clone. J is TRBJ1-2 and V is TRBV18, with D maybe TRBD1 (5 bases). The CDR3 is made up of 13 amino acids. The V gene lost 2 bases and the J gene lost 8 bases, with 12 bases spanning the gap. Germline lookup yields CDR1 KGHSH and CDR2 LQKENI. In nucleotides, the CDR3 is TGTGCCAGCTCACCAGACAGCCCAGGAGGCTACACCTTC. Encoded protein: CASSPDSPGGYTF.

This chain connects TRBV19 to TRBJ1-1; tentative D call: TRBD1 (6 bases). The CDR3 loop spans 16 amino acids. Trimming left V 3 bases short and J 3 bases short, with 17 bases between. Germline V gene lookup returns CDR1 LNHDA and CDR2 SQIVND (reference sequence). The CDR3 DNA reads TGTGCCAGTAGTATCCGGGACACGGCGGTGGACACTGAAGCTTTCTTT. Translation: CASSIRDTAVDTEAFF.

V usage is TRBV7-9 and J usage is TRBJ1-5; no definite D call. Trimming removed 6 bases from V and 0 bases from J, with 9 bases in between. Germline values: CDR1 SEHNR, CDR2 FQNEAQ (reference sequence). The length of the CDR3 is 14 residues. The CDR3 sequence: CASSGGNSNQPQHF. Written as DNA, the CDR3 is TGTGCCAGCAGTGGCGGGAATAGCAATCAGCCCCAGCATTTT.

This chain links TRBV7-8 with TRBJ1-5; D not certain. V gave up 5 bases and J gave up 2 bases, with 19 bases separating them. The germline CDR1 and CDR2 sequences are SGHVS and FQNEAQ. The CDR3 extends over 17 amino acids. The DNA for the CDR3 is TGTGCCAGCAGCCCCCCGTATGTGGGAGACGGCAATCAGCCCCAGCATTTT. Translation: CASSPPYVGDGNQPQHF.

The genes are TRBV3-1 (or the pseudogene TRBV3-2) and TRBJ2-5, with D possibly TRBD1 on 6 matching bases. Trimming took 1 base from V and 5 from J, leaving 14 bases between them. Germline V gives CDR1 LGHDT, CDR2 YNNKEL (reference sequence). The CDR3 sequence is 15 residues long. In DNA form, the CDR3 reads TGTGCCAGCAGCCAAGTAAACAGGGTGTATGAGACCCAGTACTTC. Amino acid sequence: CASSQVNRVYETQYF.

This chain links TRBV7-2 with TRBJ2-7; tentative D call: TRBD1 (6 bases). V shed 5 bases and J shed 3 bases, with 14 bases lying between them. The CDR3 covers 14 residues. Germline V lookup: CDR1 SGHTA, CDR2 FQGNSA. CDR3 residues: CASSPSDSYYEQYF. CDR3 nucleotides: TGTGCCAGCAGCCCCTCGGACAGTTACTACGAGCAGTACTTC. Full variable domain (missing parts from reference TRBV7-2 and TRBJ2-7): GAGVSQSPSNKVTEKGKDVELRCDPISGHTALYWYRQSLGQGLEFLIYFQGNSAPDKSGLPSDRFSAERTGGSVSTLTIQRTQQEDSAVYLCASSPSDSYYEQYFGPGTRLTVT.

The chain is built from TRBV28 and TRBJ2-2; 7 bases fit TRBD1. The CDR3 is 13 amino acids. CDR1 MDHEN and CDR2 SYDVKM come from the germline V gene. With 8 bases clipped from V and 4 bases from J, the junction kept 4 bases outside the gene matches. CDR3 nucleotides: TGTGCCAGCTCGAACAGGGGCACCGGGGAGCTGTTTTTT. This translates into CASSNRGTGELFF.

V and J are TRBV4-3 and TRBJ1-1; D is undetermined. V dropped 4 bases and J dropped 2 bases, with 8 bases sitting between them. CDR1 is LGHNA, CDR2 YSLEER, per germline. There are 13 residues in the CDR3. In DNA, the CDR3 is TGCGCCAGCAGCCGCGGGAAAAACACTGAAGCTTTCTTT. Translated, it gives CASSRGKNTEAFF.

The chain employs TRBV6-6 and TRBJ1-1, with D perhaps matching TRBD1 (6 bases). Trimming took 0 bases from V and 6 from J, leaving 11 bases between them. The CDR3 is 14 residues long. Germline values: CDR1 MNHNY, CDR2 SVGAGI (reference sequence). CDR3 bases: TGTGCCAGCAGTTACTCTGGTGGGGGCCCTGAAGCTTTCTTT. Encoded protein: CASSYSGGGPEAFF.